This TCR beta chain was observed in a study of OX40 agonist ivuxolimab in advanced cancers. Findings and caveats of the study: Both blood CD4+ and CD8+ T cells showed clonal growth by week 6 at 0.1 to 3.0 mg/kg.

Baseline, cycle 4 day 1, and cycle 7 day 1 were the blood sampling points. The CDR3 is 14 amino acids. Germline CDR1 reads MNHEY; CDR2 reads SVGAGI. With V trimmed by 2 bases and J by 7 bases, 5 bases remained unmatched. Assay: immunoSEQ multiplex PCR; the TCRdb copy retains only in-frame clones and omits some. The data hold roughly 89,000 clones, with more than 75% observed a single time. This clone came up once. What it binds is unknown. This sequence joins TRBV6-5 and TRBJ2-1; 7 nucleotides align to TRBD1. Here the sequenced sample was CD4+ or CD8+ T cells sorted from blood, taken in a trial of the OX40 agonist ivuxolimab. The TCR comes from an adult with an advanced solid tumor such as melanoma, head and neck, liver or kidney cancer. The CDR3 sequence: CASSYQQGRNEQFF. The CDR3 DNA is TGTGCCAGCAGTTACCAACAGGGGAGAAATGAGCAGTTCTTC.